This entry features one T cell receptor beta chain sequence. This specimen belongs to a study of blood T cell repertoires in COVID-19. Data came from immunoSEQ multiplex PCR; TCRdb stores just in-frame clones and leaves some out. This table holds 150,000 or so clones, roughly 83% found once. Sequencing input: PBMCs or T cells enriched from blood (not recorded which). The sequence was obtained from a man between 45 and 60 years old who had recovered from COVID-19.

CDR3 nucleotides: TGTGCCAGCAGCTTGGGACAGGGAGGCGAGGATGGCTACACCTTC. Translating gives CASSLGQGGEDGYTF. The chain links TRBV7-3 to TRBJ1-2, with 9 bases aligning to TRBD1. Germline-derived CDR1 and CDR2 are SGHTA and FQGTGA. The CDR3 has 15 amino acids. J lost 6 bases, V lost 3 bases, and 8 bases had no gene match. The full variable domain, in which reference TRBV7-3 and TRBJ1-2 provide the parts outside the CDR3, is GAGVSQTPSNKVTEKGKYVELRCDPISGHTALYWYRQSLGQGPEFLIYFQGTGAADDSGLPNDRFFAVRPEGSVSTLKIQRTERGDSAVYLCASSLGQGGEDGYTFGSGTRLTVV.